Listed here are 11 T cell receptor beta chains from one sample, sequenced in a study of T cell responses to AZD1222 COVID-19 vaccine. Some clones are missing from TCRdb's copy, which holds only in-frame ones; the method was immunoSEQ multiplex PCR. The sample consists of about 97,000 clones, about 88% of them appearing once. This specimen was peripheral blood, taken on day 0 of AZD1222 vaccination. Receptors were obtained from an adult in good health.

The J gene is TRBJ2-5, the V gene TRBV5-4; TRBD2 agrees at 8 bases. Germline V gene lookup returns CDR1 SGHNT and CDR2 YYREEE (reference sequence). The CDR3 has 15 residues. With V trimmed by 4 bases and J by 0 bases, 5 bases remained unmatched. In DNA, the CDR3 is TGTGCCAGCAGCCCCAGCGGGGGCCACCAAGAGACCCAGTACTTC. Protein product: CASSPSGGHQETQYF.

The CDR3 sequence: CASSGYRALRADTQYF. The DNA for the CDR3 is TGCGCCAGCAGCGGATACAGGGCGCTGAGGGCAGATACGCAGTATTTT. The chain carries TRBV5-1 and TRBJ2-3, with D maybe TRBD1 (6 bases). The CDR3 spans 16 residues. Germline CDR1 reads SGHRS; CDR2 reads YFSETQ. Trimming left V 4 bases short and J 4 bases short, with 19 bases between.

The V gene is TRBV3-1 (or the pseudogene TRBV3-2), the J gene TRBJ1-3, with TRBD1 as a possible D gene (6 bases). This CDR3 region has 14 residues. The germline V and J ends were trimmed by 4 bases and 2 bases, with 9 bases remaining between them. Germline CDR1 is LGHDT and CDR2 is YNNKEL (reference sequence). CDR3 sequence (DNA): TGTGCCAGCAGCCTCAGGGGTGCTGGAAACACCATATATTTT. Residues: CASSLRGAGNTIYF.

On this clone itself: This sample also contains other DNA sequences that code for the same CDR3. The chain uses TRBV7-2 and TRBJ2-1; D is perhaps TRBD2 (5 bases). CDR3 length: 14 amino acids. Germline CDR1 is SGHTA and CDR2 is FQGNSA. Deletions cut 0 bases from V and 3 bases from J, with 6 bases between. The CDR3 DNA follows: TGTGCCAGCAGCTTAGCTCGGGGCTACAATGAGCAGTTCTTC. It encodes CASSLARGYNEQFF. Together with reference TRBV7-2 and TRBJ2-1, the CDR3 gives the full variable domain: GAGVSQSPSNKVTEKGKDVELRCDPISGHTALYWYRQSLGQGLEFLIYFQGNSAPDKSGLPSDRFSAERTGGSVSTLTIQRTQQEDSAVYLCASSLARGYNEQFFGPGTRLTVL.

The chain combines TRBV27 with TRBJ1-2; 9 nucleotides align to TRBD1. This CDR3 spans 16 amino acids. With 3 bases clipped from V and 4 bases from J, the junction kept 9 bases outside the gene matches. CDR1 MNHEY and CDR2 SMNVEV come from the germline V gene (reference sequence). The CDR3 protein is CASSLIQGTGPYGYTF. In nucleotides, the CDR3 is TGTGCCAGCAGTTTGATCCAGGGGACAGGGCCCTATGGCTACACCTTC.

V is TRBV18 and J is TRBJ1-5; tentatively, D is TRBD1 (6 bases). Germline V lookup: CDR1 KGHSH, CDR2 LQKENI. V dropped 2 bases and J dropped 1 base, with 12 bases sitting between them. The CDR3 is 16 amino acids. The CDR3 region is CASSPAGGQSNQPQHF. The CDR3 nucleotides are TGTGCCAGCTCACCAGCGGGGGGCCAGAGCAATCAGCCCCAGCATTTT.

The count of this clone is one. The chain combines TRBV11-2 with TRBJ2-5; 7 positions match TRBD1. CDR1 and CDR2 from the germline V gene are SGHAT and FQNNGV. CDR3 length: 13 residues. Trimming at V came to 5 bases and at J to 5 bases, leaving 5 bases not matched to a gene. CDR3 sequence: CASSRQGPETQYF. In nucleotides, the CDR3 is TGTGCCAGCAGCAGACAGGGTCCGGAGACCCAGTACTTC.

This sequence joins TRBV3-1 (or the pseudogene TRBV3-2) and TRBJ1-1; D unclear. The CDR3 runs to 12 residues. The germline V gene has CDR1 LGHDT and CDR2 YNNKEL (reference sequence). Trimming removed 4 bases from V and 8 bases from J, with 11 bases in between. CDR3 DNA sequence: TGTGCCAGCAGCCGATACGGGTCAGAAGCTTTCTTT. Its translation is CASSRYGSEAFF.

This chain uses TRBV7-2 with TRBJ2-3; D remains unclear. Germline lookup yields CDR1 SGHTA and CDR2 FQGNSA. The CDR3 length is 14 residues. V dropped 0 bases and J dropped 0 bases, with 4 bases sitting between them. CDR3 sequence reads: CASSLAGSTDTQYF. In nucleotides, the CDR3 is TGTGCCAGCAGCTTAGCGGGAAGCACAGATACGCAGTATTTT.

The chain is built from TRBV30 and TRBJ1-5, with 8 bases lining up with TRBD1. V dropped 4 bases and J dropped 3; count of bases not matched to a gene: 5. From germline, CDR1 is GTSNPN and CDR2 SVGIG (reference sequence). The CDR3 runs 14 residues. The CDR3, as DNA: TGTGCCTGGAATCAGGGACAGGTCAATCAGCCCCAGCATTTT. It is translated as CAWNQGQVNQPQHF. The full variable domain, in which reference TRBV30 and TRBJ1-5 provide the parts outside the CDR3, is SQTIHQWPATLVQPVGSPLSLECTVEGTSNPNLYWYRQAAGRGLQLLFYSVGIGQISSEVPQNLSASRPQDRQFILSSKKLLLSDSGFYLCAWNQGQVNQPQHFGDGTRLSIL.

This clone has just one count. V usage is TRBV7-9 and J usage is TRBJ1-1; the D gene is possibly TRBD1 (6 bases). V dropped 8 bases and J dropped 6 bases, with 22 bases sitting between them. This CDR3 is built from 15 residues. From germline, CDR1 is SEHNR and CDR2 FQNEAQ (reference sequence). The CDR3 here is CASRGPPGDNPEAFF. CDR3 bases: TGTGCCAGCCGGGGGCCTCCAGGGGATAATCCTGAAGCTTTCTTT.